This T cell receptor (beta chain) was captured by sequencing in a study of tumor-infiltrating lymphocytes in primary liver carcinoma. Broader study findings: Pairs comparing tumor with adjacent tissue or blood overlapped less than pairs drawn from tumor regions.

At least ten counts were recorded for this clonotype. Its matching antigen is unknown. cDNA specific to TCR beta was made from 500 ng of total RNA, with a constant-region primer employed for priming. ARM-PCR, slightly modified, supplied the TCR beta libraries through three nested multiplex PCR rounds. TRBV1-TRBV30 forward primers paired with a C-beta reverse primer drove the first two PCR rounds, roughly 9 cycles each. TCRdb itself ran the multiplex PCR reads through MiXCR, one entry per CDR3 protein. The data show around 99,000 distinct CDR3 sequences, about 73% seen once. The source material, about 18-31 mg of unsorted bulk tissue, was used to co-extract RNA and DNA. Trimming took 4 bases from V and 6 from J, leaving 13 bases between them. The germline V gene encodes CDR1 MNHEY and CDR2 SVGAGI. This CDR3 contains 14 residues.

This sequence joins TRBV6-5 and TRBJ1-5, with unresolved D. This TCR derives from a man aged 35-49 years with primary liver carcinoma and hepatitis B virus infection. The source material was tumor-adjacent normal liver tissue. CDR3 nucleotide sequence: TGTGCCAGCAGTTCAGGCTCTTTGGGTCAGCCCCAGCATTTT. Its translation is CASSSGSLGQPQHF.